What follows are 19 T cell receptor beta chains derived from one specimen sequenced in a study of cytomegalovirus exposure and HLA in healthy donors. The PCR made use of 60 Vbeta and 13 Jbeta primers. The method was immunoSEQ multiplex PCR; TCRdb's version includes in-frame clones alone and lacks a portion of them. The top ten hold about 5% of the sample, which has approximately 100,000 clones, about 75% seen once. The sample was PBMCs. These receptors all stem from a woman in her 40s in good health and CMV-seronegative.

The CDR3 spells CASSNDRPSNQPQHF. CDR3 nucleotide sequence: TGTGCCAGCAGCAACGACAGACCTAGCAATCAGCCCCAGCATTTT. The chain couples TRBV6-5 to TRBJ1-5; weak D call: TRBD1 (5 bases). Germline V gives CDR1 MNHEY, CDR2 SVGAGI. This CDR3 comprises 15 residues. V lost 6 bases, J lost 0 bases, and 12 bases lay in between.

This clone has a handful of counts. CDR3 DNA: TGCGCCAGCAGTGGCGACTATCTTGACGAGCAGTACTTC. It encodes CASSGDYLDEQYF. The V call is TRBV10-2, the J call TRBJ2-7; tentatively, D is TRBD2 (5 bases). The CDR3 runs 13 residues. The V gene's germline CDR1 is WSHSY and CDR2 SAAADI. V shed 4 bases and J shed 5 bases, with 12 bases lying between them.

The V and J genes are TRBV14 and TRBJ1-6; D perhaps matches TRBD1 (6 bases). Germline assignment: CDR1 SGHDN and CDR2 FVKESK. With 0 bases removed from V and 7 bases from J, the gap between germline ends came to 10 bases. This CDR3 is built from 15 residues. The CDR3: CASSQDYRANSPLHF. CDR3 sequence (DNA): TGTGCCAGCAGCCAAGATTACAGGGCGAATTCACCCCTCCACTTT.

This clone has a handful of counts. The CDR3: CASTGGPRAYNEQFF. CDR3 DNA: TGTGCCAGCACAGGGGGGCCACGAGCCTACAATGAGCAGTTCTTC. The chain carries TRBV6-1 and TRBJ2-1; D might be TRBD1 (7 bases). CDR1 is MNHNS, CDR2 SASEGT, per germline. The CDR3 runs 15 residues. Trimming removed 7 bases at V and 2 bases at J, with 15 bases between.

This chain joins TRBV4-1 and TRBJ2-3; 9 bases line up with TRBD2. Germline V CDR1 and CDR2: MGHRA, YSYEKL. CDR3 size: 16 residues. J lost 2 bases, V lost 3 bases, and 6 bases had no gene match. This CDR3 reads CASSQRSGGNTDTQYF. CDR3 in DNA: TGCGCCAGCAGCCAGAGGAGCGGGGGGAACACAGATACGCAGTATTTT.

The genes are TRBV2 and TRBJ2-5; TRBD2 might be the D (7 bases). This CDR3 has 17 amino acids. V was shortened by 4 bases and J by 7 bases, with 25 bases between the two germline ends. Looked up from germline, CDR1 is SNHLY and CDR2 is FYNNEI. The CDR3 nucleotides are TGTGCCAGCAGTGCTGAGTCGGTGGGGGGGCGGCCATGGACCCAGTACTTC. Translating gives CASSAESVGGRPWTQYF.

The CDR3 protein is CASSPLSRPRTGFPYEQYF. The CDR3 region has the DNA TGTGCCAGCAGCCCGCTCTCCCGGCCTAGGACAGGGTTCCCCTACGAGCAGTACTTC. The chain links TRBV11-2 to TRBJ2-7; 8 bases are shared with TRBD1. The V gene end was trimmed by 5 bases and the J gene end by 2 bases; junction bases not matched to a gene: 20. The CDR3 is made up of 19 amino acids. The germline gives CDR1 SGHAT, CDR2 FQNNGV.

This chain uses TRBV7-2 with TRBJ2-1; D perhaps matches TRBD1 (6 bases). Germline CDR1 SGHTA, CDR2 FQGNSA. CDR3 length equals 17 residues. V shed 6 bases and J shed 0 bases, with 18 bases lying between them. The CDR3 DNA follows: TGTGCCAGCAGTCAAAGACTGGACAGCAGCTCCTACAATGAGCAGTTCTTC. Translating gives CASSQRLDSSSYNEQFF.

CDR3 sequence: CASSKGTGYEAFF. In DNA form, the CDR3 reads TGTGCCAGCTCAAAAGGGACAGGCTATGAAGCTTTCTTT. This chain joins TRBV18 and TRBJ1-1; 8 bases map to TRBD1. From germline, CDR1 is KGHSH and CDR2 LQKENI. CDR3 length: 13 amino acids. Trimming removed 5 bases from V and 7 bases from J; junction bases left unmatched: 6.

This clone appeared a single time. This chain joins TRBV5-1 and TRBJ1-2; D gene ambiguous. CDR1 is SGHRS and CDR2 is YFSETQ in the germline V gene. This CDR3 region has 15 residues. Trimming pared 7 bases from V and 0 bases from J, leaving 16 bases between. This CDR3 reads CASALFVRSNYGYTF. CDR3 coding DNA: TGCGCCAGCGCCCTTTTTGTGAGATCTAACTATGGCTACACCTTC.

This rearrangement joins TRBV7-9 to TRBJ2-7, with 12 positions matching TRBD2. Trimming removed 5 bases from V and 4 bases from J; junction bases left unmatched: 9. This CDR3 has 16 amino acids. Germline V gene data show CDR1 as SEHNR and CDR2 as FQNEAQ (reference sequence). Written as DNA, the CDR3 is TGTGCCAGCAGCCCCCTACTAGCGGGGGGACCATACGAGCAGTACTTC. Protein product: CASSPLLAGGPYEQYF.

In this sample, this clone turned up a few times. The rearrangement joins TRBV30 to TRBJ1-1; 7 bases are shared with TRBD1. Germline lookup yields CDR1 GTSNPN and CDR2 SVGIG (reference sequence). This CDR3 is 14 amino acids long. V was pared by 4 bases and J by 1 base, with 6 bases of the junction left unmatched. The CDR3 region is CAWTQGQWNTEAFF. Written as DNA, the CDR3 is TGTGCCTGGACCCAGGGACAGTGGAACACTGAAGCTTTCTTT. Complete variable domain (other parts from reference TRBV30 and TRBJ1-1): SQTIHQWPATLVQPVGSPLSLECTVEGTSNPNLYWYRQAAGRGLQLLFYSVGIGQISSEVPQNLSASRPQDRQFILSSKKLLLSDSGFYLCAWTQGQWNTEAFFGQGTRLTVV.

The CDR3 DNA reads TGTGCCAGCTCGGGTGCTAATTCACCCCTCCACTTT. Translated, it gives CASSGANSPLHF. The genes are TRBV6-6 and TRBJ1-6, with D uncertain. Germline V lookup: CDR1 MNHNY, CDR2 SVGAGI (reference sequence). The V end was cut by 8 bases, the J end by 6 bases, with 8 bases between. This CDR3 has 12 residues.

The V call is TRBV25-1, the J call TRBJ1-1, with D perhaps TRBD1 (6 bases). The CDR3 loop spans 14 amino acids. V was trimmed by 4 bases and J by 0 bases, leaving 9 bases between them. Per germline, CDR1 MGHDK and CDR2 SYGVNS. CDR3 nucleotide sequence: TGTGCCAGCAGTGGGGGGACACTGAACACTGAAGCTTTCTTT. Its translation: CASSGGTLNTEAFF.

This chain links TRBV5-4 with TRBJ2-5; TRBD2 matches 8 bases. CDR1 SGHNT and CDR2 YYREEE come from the germline V gene (reference sequence). The CDR3 loop spans 16 amino acids. V shed 4 bases and J 5 bases; nucleotides not matched to a gene: 13. CDR3 region: CASSLLRGLGVETQYF. CDR3 nucleotides: TGTGCCAGCAGCCTATTAAGGGGACTAGGGGTGGAGACCCAGTACTTC.

The V gene is TRBV11-2, the J gene TRBJ2-3, with D unresolved. There are 12 residues in the CDR3. The V end lost 10 bases, the J end lost 1 base, and 9 bases lay between the germline ends. Germline CDR1 SGHAT, CDR2 FQNNGV. The CDR3 region is CATSTGTDTQYF. CDR3 DNA: TGTGCCACGTCGACTGGCACAGATACGCAGTATTTT.

The chain is built from TRBV5-1 and TRBJ2-5; the D is unclear. The CDR3 extends over 13 amino acids. Germline V gives CDR1 SGHRS, CDR2 YFSETQ. V lost 4 bases to trimming and J lost 3 bases, with 10 bases between them. CDR3 residues: CASSLQGEETQYF. Here the CDR3 DNA reads TGCGCCAGCAGCCTACAAGGAGAAGAGACCCAGTACTTC.

The rearrangement uses TRBV14 and TRBJ1-2; D gene uncertain. Germline V gives CDR1 SGHDN, CDR2 FVKESK. CDR3 length equals 11 residues. V was cut by 8 bases and J by 9 bases, with 13 bases left in between. The CDR3 coding sequence is TGTGCCAGCGGCACCCAGTTTAGCTACACCTTC. This translates into CASGTQFSYTF.

The chain has TRBV5-1 and TRBJ2-7, with 10 bases lining up with TRBD1. V lost 4 bases, J lost 3 bases, and 7 bases stayed unmatched. Per germline, CDR1 SGHRS and CDR2 YFSETQ. The CDR3 is 15 amino acids. The CDR3, as DNA: TGCGCCAGCAGCACGGGACAGGGGATTAACTACGAGCAGTACTTC. Its protein is CASSTGQGINYEQYF.